This TCR beta chain was identified during a study of blood T cell repertoires in COVID-19. Background on the study: COVID-19 samples from acute and convalescent phases originated in the United States, Italy and Spain. In each case, the material was cDNA or gDNA derived from T cells, B-cell-depleted T cells, or PBMCs.

In the study's own analysis: Cell counts per sample came from amplifying reference gene primers. Clones were read by immunoSEQ multiplex PCR, and TCRdb kept only the in-frame ones, dropping some. The V and J calls and clone size were taken over from that table, and D and trimming were inferred from the DNA. The profile shows roughly 290,000 clones, approximately 85% of them singletons. This clone was counted a few times. The sequencing input was peripheral blood. The clonotype was recovered from a human donor with COVID-19, enrolled during active disease. The donor label of this sample is uncertain.

The chain's CDR3 is CATSDGDRITNTGELFF. Here the CDR3 DNA reads TGTGCCACCAGTGACGGGGACAGGATCACGAACACCGGGGAGCTGTTTTTT. The V gene is TRBV24-1, the J gene TRBJ2-2; 8 bases are shared with TRBD1. The length of the CDR3 is 17 residues. V lost 4 bases and J lost 0; bases outside the gene matches: 6. Germline V gives CDR1 KGHDR, CDR2 SFDVKD.